This entry is about one T cell receptor beta chain. This specimen comes from a study of blood T cell repertoires in COVID-19. Study overall: Samples came from the United States, Italy and Spain, spanning acute and convalescent COVID-19. From T cells, B-cell-depleted T cells, or PBMCs came the material, which was cDNA or gDNA.

The Seattle patients, enrolled during active infection, were followed longitudinally. In the original analysis: Amplification with reference gene primers provided the estimates of nucleated cell counts. Profiled with immunoSEQ multiplex PCR; TCRdb holds only in-frame clones, not every one. V, J and clone size were drawn from that table, and D and trimming were deduced from the DNA. In the table there are around 190,000 clones, 75% to 90% of which are singletons. V lost 5 bases, J lost 7 bases, and 5 bases stayed unmatched. The CDR3 sequence is 15 residues long. Germline values: CDR1 MNHEY, CDR2 SVGAGI.

The sample comprised peripheral blood. The chain has TRBV6-5 and TRBJ2-1, with 13 bases fitting TRBD2. This receptor was obtained from a woman between 65 and 79 years old with COVID-19, enrolled during active disease. For the CDR3, the DNA is TGTGCCAGCAGTCGGACTAGCGGGAGTTCGAATGAGCAGTTCTTC. This sequence encodes CASSRTSGSSNEQFF.